The 17 T cell receptor beta chains in this list originate from one sample, sequenced in a study of chemoradiotherapy in HPV16-positive cancers. Method: immunoSEQ multiplex PCR; TCRdb's copy keeps in-frame clones and lacks some. The sample holds about 5,900 clones, 70% to 75% seen once. This sample was taken from a patient who underwent chemoradiotherapy. These receptors all stem from a human donor with HPV-associated anogenital cancer.

The chain employs TRBV30 and TRBJ1-5, with no clear D. The V and J ends lost 2 bases and 0 bases respectively, with 8 bases between them. This CDR3 spans 14 amino acids. CDR1 is GTSNPN, CDR2 SVGIG, per germline (reference sequence). The CDR3 is CAWSTLNSNQPQHF. CDR3 bases: TGTGCCTGGAGTACACTTAATAGCAATCAGCCCCAGCATTTT.

This clone came up a few times. The rearrangement uses TRBV7-2 and TRBJ1-1; no clear D gene. Germline V CDR1 and CDR2: SGHTA, FQGNSA. V was cut by 5 bases and J by 8 bases, with 12 bases left in between. The CDR3 consists of 12 residues. In nucleotides, the CDR3 is TGTGCCAGCAGCCCGTTAGTCTCAGAAGCTTTCTTT. Encoded protein: CASSPLVSEAFF.

In this sample, this clone turned up once. The V call is TRBV6-4, the J call TRBJ2-1; D is ambiguous. With 0 bases removed from V and 8 bases from J, the gap between germline ends came to 11 bases. This CDR3 comprises 14 residues. Germline V lookup: CDR1 MRHNA, CDR2 SNTAGT. CDR3 DNA: TGTGCCAGCAGTGACTCGGCCAGTGGGGATGAGCAGTTCTTC. It codes for CASSDSASGDEQFF.

The J gene is TRBJ2-5, the V gene TRBV20-1; D gene uncertain. The CDR3 is 11 amino acids. Germline loops: CDR1 DFQATT, CDR2 SNEGSKA (reference sequence). CDR3 coding DNA: TGCAGCAGGACGTCGAGTAGGACCCAGTACTTC. The encoded protein is CSRTSSRTQYF.

This chain uses TRBV5-1 with TRBJ2-5; D gene uncertain. The J call is in doubt because the DNA end fits TRBJ2-7 better. Germline CDR1 is SGHRS and CDR2 is YFSETQ. The CDR3 consists of 14 residues. CDR3 in amino acids: CASSLAGMVYEQYF. In nucleotides, the CDR3 is TGCGCCAGCAGCTTGGCAGGTATGGTATACGAGCAGTACTTC.

The CDR3 protein is CASSPMSPSNTEAFF. The DNA for the CDR3 is TGCGCCAGCAGTCCGATGAGCCCCTCGAACACTGAAGCTTTCTTT. This rearrangement joins TRBV5-1 to TRBJ1-1; D uncertain. V was cut by 5 bases and J by 1 base, with 15 bases left in between. The V gene's germline CDR1 is SGHRS and CDR2 YFSETQ. The CDR3 extends over 15 amino acids.

The chain couples TRBV5-6 to TRBJ2-5, with a weak D call TRBD1 (5 bases). The V gene's germline CDR1 is SGHDT and CDR2 YYEEEE. V was clipped by 0 bases and J by 1 base, with 7 bases between them. This CDR3 is built from 14 residues. In DNA, the CDR3 is TGTGCCAGCAGCTTGGGACAGAGCCAAGAGACCCAGTACTTC. Protein sequence: CASSLGQSQETQYF.

The chain has TRBV15 and TRBJ2-1, with TRBD2 identical over 10 bases. The CDR3 runs 16 residues. Germline-derived CDR1 and CDR2 are LNHNV and YYDKDF (reference sequence). Trimming removed 1 base from V and 8 bases from J; junction bases left unmatched: 8. In DNA form, the CDR3 reads TGTGCCACCAGCAGAGGGGGAAGCGGGGGGGCCCATGAGCAGTTCTTC. Translated, it gives CATSRGGSGGAHEQFF.

The J gene is TRBJ2-1, the V gene TRBV5-6; the match to TRBD2 covers 10 bases. CDR1 SGHDT and CDR2 YYEEEE come from the germline V gene. This CDR3 has 13 residues. The ends lost 4 bases at V and 10 bases at J; junction bases unmatched: 5. This CDR3 reads CASSEGTSDEQFF. As DNA, the CDR3 is TGTGCCAGCAGCGAGGGGACTAGCGACGAGCAGTTCTTC. The entire variable domain, with the rest obtained from reference TRBV5-6 and TRBJ2-1, is as follows: DAGVTQSPTHLIKTRGQQVTLRCSPKSGHDTVSWYQQALGQGPQFIFQYYEEEERQRGNFPDRFSGHQFPNYSSELNVNALLLGDSALYLCASSEGTSDEQFFGPGTRLTVL.

The chain recombines TRBV7-3 with TRBJ2-5; 8 nucleotides match TRBD2. The ends lost 2 bases at V and 1 base at J; junction bases unmatched: 3. This CDR3 spans 15 amino acids. Germline V gene data show CDR1 as SGHTA and CDR2 as FQGTGA. The CDR3: CASSLAGGSQETQYF. In nucleotides, the CDR3 is TGTGCCAGCAGCTTAGCGGGGGGTTCCCAAGAGACCCAGTACTTC.

The V and J genes are TRBV28 and TRBJ1-2, with a weak D call TRBD1 (5 bases). V lost 8 bases, J lost 7 bases, and 14 bases lay in between. The CDR3 runs to 12 residues. Per the germline V gene, CDR1 is MDHEN and CDR2 is SYDVKM. The CDR3 reads CASGQGMGGYTF. The CDR3 DNA sequence: TGTGCCAGCGGGCAGGGTATGGGTGGCTACACCTTC.

The CDR3 coding sequence is TGTGCCAGCAGTTTGCGGCAGATCTACGAGCAGTACTTC. Translation: CASSLRQIYEQYF. V is TRBV28 and J is TRBJ2-7; D is unclear. Germline V CDR1 and CDR2: MDHEN, SYDVKM. The CDR3 totals 13 residues. Trimming took 3 bases from V and 3 from J, leaving 9 bases between them.

This chain links TRBV5-4 with TRBJ1-2; the D is unclear. CDR1 and CDR2 (germline): SGHNT, YYREEE (reference sequence). V was trimmed by 0 bases and J by 7 bases, leaving 10 bases between them. The CDR3 is made up of 13 amino acids. The CDR3 protein is CASSLDRKSGYTF. The CDR3 DNA reads TGTGCCAGCAGCTTGGATCGAAAATCTGGCTACACCTTC.

In its sample, this clone was seen a few times. This chain joins TRBV7-8 and TRBJ1-6; weak D call: TRBD1 (6 bases). CDR3 length: 13 residues. Looked up from germline, CDR1 is SGHVS and CDR2 is FQNEAQ. V was cut by 5 bases and J by 8 bases, with 10 bases left in between. CDR3 protein: CASSPNRDSPLHF. As DNA, the CDR3 is TGTGCCAGCAGCCCGAACAGGGATTCACCCCTCCACTTT.

The gene calls are TRBV19 and TRBJ2-7, with D tentatively TRBD2 (5 bases). Germline V CDR1 and CDR2: LNHDA, SQIVND (reference sequence). V was shortened by 3 bases and J by 5 bases, with 14 bases between the two germline ends. The CDR3 has 14 residues. The CDR3: CASSISASSHEQYF. For the CDR3, the DNA is TGTGCCAGTAGTATTTCGGCTAGCAGCCACGAGCAGTACTTC.

V gene TRBV28 combines with J gene TRBJ2-2; D gene ambiguous. This CDR3 spans 12 amino acids. Germline V lookup: CDR1 MDHEN, CDR2 SYDVKM. Trimming shortened V by 3 bases and J by 5 bases, and 4 bases separated the two germline ends. CDR3 sequence reads: CASSLLTGELFF. Here the CDR3 DNA reads TGTGCCAGCAGTTTGCTGACCGGGGAGCTGTTTTTT.

The rearrangement uses TRBV6-5 and TRBJ1-1; D unresolved. V was cut by 2 bases and J by 4 bases, with 2 bases left in between. This CDR3 has 11 amino acids. The germline CDR1 and CDR2 sequences are MNHEY and SVGAGI. In DNA, the CDR3 is TGTGCCAGCAGTTACGCCACTGAAGCTTTCTTT. Translating it yields CASSYATEAFF.